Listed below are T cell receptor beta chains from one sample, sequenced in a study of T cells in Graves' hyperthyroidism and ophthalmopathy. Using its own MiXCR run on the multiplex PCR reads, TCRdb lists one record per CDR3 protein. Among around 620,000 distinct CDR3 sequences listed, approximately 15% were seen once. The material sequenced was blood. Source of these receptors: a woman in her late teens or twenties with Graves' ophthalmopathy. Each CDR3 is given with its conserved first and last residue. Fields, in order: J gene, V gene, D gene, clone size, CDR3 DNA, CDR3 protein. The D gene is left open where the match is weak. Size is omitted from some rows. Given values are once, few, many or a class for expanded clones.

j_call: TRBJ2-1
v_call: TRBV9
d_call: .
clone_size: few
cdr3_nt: TGTGCCAGCAGCCAGACGGGTGAGCAGTTCTTC
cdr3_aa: CASSQTGEQFF

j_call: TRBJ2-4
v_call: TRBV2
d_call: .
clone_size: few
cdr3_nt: TGTGCCACCACCGGGAGAAAAAACATTCAGTACTTC
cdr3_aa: CATTGRKNIQYF

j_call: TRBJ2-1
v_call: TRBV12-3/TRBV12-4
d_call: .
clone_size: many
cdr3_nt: TGTGCCAGCAGTTTGCGGCTAGCTAATGAGCAGTTCTTC
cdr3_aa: CASSLRLANEQFF

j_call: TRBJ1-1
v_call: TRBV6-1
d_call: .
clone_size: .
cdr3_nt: TGTGCCAGCAGTCCGGTCCGTTTGGGCAAACTAGCCATGAACACTGAAGCTTTCTTT
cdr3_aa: CASSPVRLGKLAMNTEAFF

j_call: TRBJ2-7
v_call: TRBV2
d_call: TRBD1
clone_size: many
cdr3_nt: TGTGCCAGCAGTTTTACAGGGGCCCGAGCAGAGGAGCAGTACTTC
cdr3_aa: CASSFTGARAEEQYF

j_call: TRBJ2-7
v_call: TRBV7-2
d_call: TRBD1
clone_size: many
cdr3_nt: TGTGCCAGCAGCTTTGGACAGGAATACGAGCAGTACTTC
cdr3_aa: CASSFGQEYEQYF

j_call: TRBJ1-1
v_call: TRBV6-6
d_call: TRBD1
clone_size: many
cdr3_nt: TGTGCCAGCAGTTACACTACGGCAAGGGGGCAGAAAGAAGCTTTCTTT
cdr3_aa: CASSYTTARGQKEAFF

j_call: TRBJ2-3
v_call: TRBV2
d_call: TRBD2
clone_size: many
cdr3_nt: TGTGCCACCCAGATTGCGGGAGGGGCAGATACGCAGTATTTT
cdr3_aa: CATQIAGGADTQYF

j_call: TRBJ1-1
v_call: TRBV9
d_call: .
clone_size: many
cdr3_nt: TGTGCCAGCAGCGTAGCTGGGGGAGGAGGGACTGAAGCTTTCTTT
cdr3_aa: CASSVAGGGGTEAFF

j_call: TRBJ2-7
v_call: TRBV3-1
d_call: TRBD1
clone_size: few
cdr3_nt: TGTGCCAGCAGCCGGAATCCCGGGACAGGGACCTACGAGCAGTACTTC
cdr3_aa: CASSRNPGTGTYEQYF

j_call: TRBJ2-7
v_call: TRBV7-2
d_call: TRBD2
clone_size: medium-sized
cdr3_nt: TGTGCCAGCAGCTTGGGACTACTCAGCTCCTACGAGCAGTACTTC
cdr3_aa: CASSLGLLSSYEQYF

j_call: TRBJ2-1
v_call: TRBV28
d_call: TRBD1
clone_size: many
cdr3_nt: TGTGCCAGCAGCCAAAGACAGGGGCTAGGTGGCAATGAGCAGTTCTTC
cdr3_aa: CASSQRQGLGGNEQFF

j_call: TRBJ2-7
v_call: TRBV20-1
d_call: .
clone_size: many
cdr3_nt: TGCAGTGCTAGAAACCCGGGACGAAGGGATTACGAGCAGTACTTC
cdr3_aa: CSARNPGRRDYEQYF

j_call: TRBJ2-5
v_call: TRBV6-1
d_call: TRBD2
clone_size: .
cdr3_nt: TGTGCCAGCGATTTGACGGGAAAACTAGCGGGAGGGCAAGAGACCCAGTACTTC
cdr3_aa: CASDLTGKLAGGQETQYF

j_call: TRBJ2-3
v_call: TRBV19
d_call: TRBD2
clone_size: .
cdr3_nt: TGTGCCAGTAGTATTTCAGGGACTAGCGGGAGGGCGGCGCAGTATTTT
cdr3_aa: CASSISGTSGRAAQYF

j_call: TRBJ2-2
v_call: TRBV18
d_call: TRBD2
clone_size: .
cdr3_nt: TGTGCCAGCTCACCACGACTAGCGGGAGGGGCCGGGGAGCTGTTTTTT
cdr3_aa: CASSPRLAGGAGELFF

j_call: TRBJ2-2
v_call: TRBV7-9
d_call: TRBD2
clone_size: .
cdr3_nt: TGTGCCAGCAGCAAGGAGCGGGGGGCCCTTGTCACCGGGGAGCTGTTTTTT
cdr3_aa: CASSKERGALVTGELFF

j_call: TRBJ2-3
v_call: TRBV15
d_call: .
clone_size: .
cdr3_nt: TGTGCCACCAGCAGAGATCGCGCCGGGGACACGCAGTATTTT
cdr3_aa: CATSRDRAGDTQYF

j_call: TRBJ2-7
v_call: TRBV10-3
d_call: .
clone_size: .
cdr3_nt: TGTGCCATCGCTTCCAGCGGCTCCTACGAGCAGTACTTC
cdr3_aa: CAIASSGSYEQYF

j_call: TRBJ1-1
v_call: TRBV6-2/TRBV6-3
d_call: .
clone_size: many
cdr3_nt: TGTGCCAGCAGCCAAATCGGGAGAGAAGCTTTCTTT
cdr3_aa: CASSQIGREAFF

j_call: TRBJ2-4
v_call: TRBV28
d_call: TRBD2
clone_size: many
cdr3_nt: TGTGCCAGCAGTTTGAGGGCGGGAGATGGAAGCATTCAGTACTTC
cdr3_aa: CASSLRAGDGSIQYF

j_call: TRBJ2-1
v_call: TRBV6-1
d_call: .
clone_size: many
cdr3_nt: TGTGCCAGCAGCCTTTGGATTGGAGGGACGAATGAGCAGTTCTTC
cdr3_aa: CASSLWIGGTNEQFF

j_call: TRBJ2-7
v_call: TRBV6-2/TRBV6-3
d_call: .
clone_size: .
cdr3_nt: TGTGCCAGCAGTTACGGGGGGCCGCAGGCCTACGAGCAGTACTTC
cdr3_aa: CASSYGGPQAYEQYF

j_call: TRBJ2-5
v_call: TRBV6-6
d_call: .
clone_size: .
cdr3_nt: TGTGCCAGCAGTTACTCGAGGACGCAGGGCCCCGAGACCCAGTACTTC
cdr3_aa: CASSYSRTQGPETQYF

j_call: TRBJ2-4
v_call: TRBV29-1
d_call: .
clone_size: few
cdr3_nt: TGCAGCGTCCGAGGGGGGGGAGGGAACATTCAGTACTTC
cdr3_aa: CSVRGGGGNIQYF

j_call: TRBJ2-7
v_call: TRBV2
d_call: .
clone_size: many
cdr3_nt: TGTGCCAGCATAGGACTGAGCTCCTACGAGCAGTACTTC
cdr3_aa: CASIGLSSYEQYF

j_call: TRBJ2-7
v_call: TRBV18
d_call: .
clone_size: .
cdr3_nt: TGTGCCAGCTCACGAATTACCCTGCTCAAGAGGAGCTCCTACGAGCAGTACTTC
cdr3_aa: CASSRITLLKRSSYEQYF

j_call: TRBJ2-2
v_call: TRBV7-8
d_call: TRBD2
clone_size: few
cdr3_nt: TGTGCCATCCCTGGGGGACTAGCGGTAGACACCGGGGAGCTGTTTTTT
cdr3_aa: CAIPGGLAVDTGELFF

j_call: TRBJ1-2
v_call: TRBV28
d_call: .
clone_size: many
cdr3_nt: TGTGCCAGCAGTCCAAGGGGGGGGAAGGGGGACTATGGCTACACCTTC
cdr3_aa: CASSPRGGKGDYGYTF